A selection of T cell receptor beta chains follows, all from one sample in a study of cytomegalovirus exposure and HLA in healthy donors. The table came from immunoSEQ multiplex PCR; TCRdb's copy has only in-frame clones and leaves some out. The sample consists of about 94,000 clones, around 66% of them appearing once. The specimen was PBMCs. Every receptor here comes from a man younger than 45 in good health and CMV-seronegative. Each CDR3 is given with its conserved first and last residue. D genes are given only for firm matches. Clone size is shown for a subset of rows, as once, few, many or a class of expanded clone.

CASSLAVTGGAGANVLTF,TGTGCCAGCAGTTTGGCCGTGACAGGGGGCGCTGGGGCCAACGTCCTGACTTTC,NA,TRBV27,TRBD1,TRBJ2-6
CASSVIQGSEQYF,TGTGCCAGCAGCGTTATACAGGGGAGCGAGCAGTACTTC,NA,TRBV9,TRBD1,TRBJ2-7
CASSLYRGDNTEAFF,TGTGCCAGCAGTCTATACAGGGGGGATAACACTGAAGCTTTCTTT,NA,TRBV27,TRBD1,TRBJ1-1
CASSQDTRTGGPLFYGYTF,TGCGCCAGCAGCCAAGATACCAGGACAGGGGGACCCCTCTTCTATGGCTACACCTTC,few,TRBV4-3,TRBD1,TRBJ1-2
CASSKQGVGNEQYF,TGTGCCAGCAGTAAACAGGGGGTGGGAAACGAGCAGTACTTC,few,TRBV6-1,TRBD1,TRBJ2-7
CAEDRISYEQYF,TGTGCCGAGGACAGAATCTCCTACGAGCAGTACTTC,NA,TRBV2,NA,TRBJ2-7
CASSGQIQETQYF,TGTGCCAGCAGTGGACAGATTCAAGAGACCCAGTACTTC,few,TRBV2,NA,TRBJ2-5
CASRPDSYEQYF,TGTGCCAGCAGGCCAGACTCTTACGAGCAGTACTTC,NA,TRBV5-8,NA,TRBJ2-7
CASSADRGLDTQYF,TGTGCCAGCAGTGCAGACAGGGGGCTAGATACGCAGTATTTT,few,TRBV28,TRBD1,TRBJ2-3
CASSQDGTSGTYEQYF,TGTGCCAGCAGCCAAGATGGTACTAGCGGGACTTACGAGCAGTACTTC,NA,TRBV5-4,TRBD2,TRBJ2-7
CASSPGGVRSRQYF,TGTGCCAGCAGCCCCGGAGGGGTTAGGTCGAGGCAGTACTTC,once,TRBV2,NA,TRBJ2-7
CASSLAGPKGTGELFF,TGTGCCAGCAGCTTAGCGGGGCCGAAGGGCACCGGGGAGCTGTTTTTT,NA,TRBV12-1,NA,TRBJ2-2
CASLQGDTEAFF,TGTGCCAGCTTACAGGGGGACACTGAAGCTTTCTTT,NA,TRBV18,TRBD1,TRBJ1-1
CASRPHREETQYF,TGTGCCAGCAGGCCGCACAGGGAAGAGACCCAGTACTTC,once,TRBV27,NA,TRBJ2-5
CASSSNRVSGNTIYF,TGTGCCAGCAGTAGCAACCGGGTCTCTGGAAACACCATATATTTT,NA,TRBV6-5,NA,TRBJ1-3
CASNDMTAQETQYF,TGTGCCAGCAACGATATGACAGCCCAAGAGACCCAGTACTTC,NA,TRBV6-5,NA,TRBJ2-5
CASSLAQGGAGELFF,TGCGCCAGCAGCTTGGCACAGGGTGGGGCCGGGGAGCTGTTTTTT,NA,TRBV5-1,NA,TRBJ2-2
CASSPAGEHYGYTF,TGTGCCAGCAGCCCGGCAGGGGAGCACTATGGCTACACCTTC,NA,TRBV5-8,NA,TRBJ1-2
CAISEVDRVHTTEGVNSPLHF,TGTGCCATCAGTGAGGTAGACAGGGTCCACACCACGGAGGGGGTAAATTCACCCCTCCACTTT,NA,TRBV10-3,TRBD1,TRBJ1-6
CASSERAENTGELFF,TGTGCCAGCAGTGAACGAGCGGAGAACACCGGGGAGCTGTTTTTT,NA,TRBV6-4,NA,TRBJ2-2
CASSEGGGHRDEQFF,TGTGCCAGCAGTGAAGGGGGTGGACATCGTGATGAGCAGTTCTTC,NA,TRBV2,NA,TRBJ2-1
CASSLGQHSNYGYTF,TGTGCCAGCAGCTTAGGACAGCACTCTAACTATGGCTACACCTTC,NA,TRBV7-2,NA,TRBJ1-2
CASSLRSYYLPGHDYGYTF,TGTGCCAGCTCACTTAGATCGTACTACTTACCGGGACATGACTATGGCTACACCTTC,NA,TRBV18,NA,TRBJ1-2
CAISMGQGSNQPQHF,TGTGCCATCAGTATGGGACAGGGGAGCAATCAGCCCCAGCATTTT,NA,TRBV10-3,TRBD1,TRBJ1-5
CAISELGLAGGPPEQFF,TGTGCCATCAGTGAGTTGGGACTAGCGGGGGGGCCGCCTGAGCAGTTCTTC,NA,TRBV10-3,TRBD2,TRBJ2-1
CASSWSGRGDEQFF,TGCGCCAGCAGCTGGAGCGGGAGGGGCGATGAGCAGTTCTTC,NA,TRBV5-1,TRBD2,TRBJ2-1
CASSSDRDYEQFF,TGTGCCAGCAGTTCAGACAGGGACTATGAGCAGTTCTTC,NA,TRBV6-5,NA,TRBJ2-1
CATQGGSYGYTF,TGTGCGACACAGGGGGGTAGCTATGGCTACACCTTC,NA,TRBV25-1,TRBD1,TRBJ1-2
CSVGRLVWQGQLTQYF,TGCAGCGTTGGTCGGCTCGTATGGCAGGGGCAATTGACCCAGTACTTC,NA,TRBV29-1,NA,TRBJ2-5
CASSVSTGIAMTEAFF,TGTGCCAGCAGCGTCTCGACAGGAATCGCTATGACTGAAGCTTTCTTT,NA,TRBV9,NA,TRBJ1-1
CASSYGAGPQETQYF,TGTGCCAGCAGTTACGGCGCAGGGCCCCAAGAGACCCAGTACTTC,NA,TRBV6-6,NA,TRBJ2-5
CASSDTGAQETQYF,TGCGCCAGCAGTGATACTGGAGCCCAAGAGACCCAGTACTTC,NA,TRBV10-1,NA,TRBJ2-5
CASSLGRGNTGELFF,TGTGCCAGCAGCTTAGGCAGGGGGAACACCGGGGAGCTGTTTTTT,few,TRBV7-9,NA,TRBJ2-2
CASSDGLANIQYF,TGTGCCAGCAGCGATGGACTAGCGAACATTCAGTACTTC,once,TRBV2,TRBD2,TRBJ2-4
CASSLFGRGSYNSPLHF,TGTGCCAGCAGTTTATTTGGCAGAGGCTCCTATAATTCACCCCTCCACTTT,NA,TRBV28,NA,TRBJ1-6
CASSPGQGYQPQHF,TGTGCCAGCAGCCCGGGACAGGGATATCAGCCCCAGCATTTT,NA,TRBV7-6,TRBD1,TRBJ1-5
CASSTTYSEQYF,TGTGCCAGCAGTACTACATATAGCGAGCAGTACTTC,NA,TRBV6-1,NA,TRBJ2-7
CASMGGTNYGYTF,TGTGCCAGTATGGGGGGGACTAACTATGGCTACACCTTC,NA,TRBV19,NA,TRBJ1-2
CASSLVRGTEAFF,TGTGCCAGCAGCTTGGTCAGGGGCACTGAAGCTTTCTTT,few,TRBV5-4,NA,TRBJ1-1
CASSLVASSGNTIYF,TGTGCCAGCAGCTTAGTGGCCAGCTCTGGAAACACCATATATTTT,NA,TRBV7-2,NA,TRBJ1-3
CASSQDPVALPYEQYF,TGCGCCAGCAGCCAAGATCCGGTCGCACTGCCCTACGAGCAGTACTTC,NA,TRBV4-1,NA,TRBJ2-7
CASTPQGASYEQYF,TGTGCCAGCACCCCACAGGGGGCTAGCTACGAGCAGTACTTC,NA,TRBV6-1,TRBD1,TRBJ2-7
CASRAVAGGPDEQFF,TGTGCCAGCAGGGCAGTAGCGGGAGGGCCGGATGAGCAGTTCTTC,NA,TRBV6-4,TRBD2,TRBJ2-1
CASSKGQGVYGYTF,TGTGCCAGCAGCAAAGGACAGGGGGTCTATGGCTACACCTTC,NA,TRBV7-3,TRBD1,TRBJ1-2
CASSEIVYRGSGELFF,TGTGCCAGCAGTGAAATTGTGTACCGGGGGTCCGGGGAGCTGTTTTTT,NA,TRBV6-1,NA,TRBJ2-2
CASRRKPDSNYEQYF,TGTGCCAGCAGACGAAAACCGGACAGCAACTACGAGCAGTACTTC,NA,TRBV27,NA,TRBJ2-7
CASSLTGAYEQYF,TGCGCCAGCAGCCTGACAGGGGCGTACGAGCAGTACTTC,few,TRBV5-1,TRBD1,TRBJ2-7
CASSFFRAGPAGEQYF,TGTGCCAGCAGTTTTTTCAGAGCGGGCCCAGCGGGGGAGCAGTACTTC,NA,TRBV28,TRBD2,TRBJ2-7